This TCR beta chain is from a study of T cells after yellow fever vaccination. TCRdb recomputed calls from the 5' RACE reads with MiXCR, one row per CDR3 protein. The sample has about 260,000 distinct CDR3 sequences, 5.2% seen once. This clonotype appeared a few times. Trimming removed 2 bases at V and 7 bases at J, with 3 bases between. CDR1 and CDR2 from the germline V gene are SGHTA and FQGNSA. This CDR3 has 12 amino acids. The source was CD4+ T cells sorted from PBMCs, collected on the day of the yellow fever booster vaccination. The TCR sequence derives from a man aged 18 to 29 who received the YFV17D yellow fever vaccine. This chain joins TRBV7-2 and TRBJ1-6; D remains unclear. The CDR3 DNA sequence: TGTGCCAGCAGCTTAATGAATTCACCCCTCCACTTT. This gives the protein CASSLMNSPLHF.